These T cell receptor beta chains were read from a single sample in a study of blood T cells in healthy people across ages. Using its own MiXCR run on the 5' RACE reads, TCRdb lists one record per CDR3 protein. The table includes 650,000 to 800,000 distinct CDR3 sequences, 52% detected once. Material: blood. Source of these receptors: a woman aged 80 or older in good health. The CDR3 runs from the conserved cysteine through the conserved F or W. Fields, in order: V gene, D gene, J gene, clone size, CDR3 DNA, CDR3 protein. D genes are given only for firm matches. Where a row states a size, it is once, few, many or the class of an expanded clone; other rows omit it.

>TRBV11-2|.|TRBJ2-1|.
TGTGCCAGCATAAGGGGGACGACGTACAATGAGCAGTTCTTC
CASIRGTTYNEQFF
>TRBV28|.|TRBJ2-1|.
TGTGCCAGCATTGACTTTGGGAGCTCCTACAATGAGCAGTTCTTC
CASIDFGSSYNEQFF
>TRBV5-5|.|TRBJ2-3|many
TGTGCCAGCAGCTTGGTTGGCGTTGTGGCGGGGTGGACGCAGTATTTT
CASSLVGVVAGWTQYF
>TRBV6-6|.|TRBJ2-5|.
TGTGCCAGCAGTCCGATCCGGGGGCCCCGCGGAGAGACCCAGTACTTC
CASSPIRGPRGETQYF
>TRBV29-1|TRBD1|TRBJ1-5|few
TGCAGCGTTCAGGTCGGGACAGGGTTTCAGCCCCAGCATTTT
CSVQVGTGFQPQHF
>TRBV20-1|TRBD2|TRBJ2-1|few
TGCAGTGCTAGCGGGGGGGCTCTCTCCTACAATGAGCAGTTCTTC
CSASGGALSYNEQFF
>TRBV20-1|TRBD1|TRBJ2-3|.
TGCAGTGCTCCCGGGACAGCTAGAACCTTACACCTTACAGATATGCAGTATTTT
CSAPGTARTLHLTDMQYF
>TRBV27|.|TRBJ1-5|.
TGTGCCAGCAGTTTGTGGGGCAATCAGCCCCAGCATTTT
CASSLWGNQPQHF
>TRBV10-3|TRBD2|TRBJ2-7|.
TGTGCCATCAGTGAGTTCGCAGCGGGAGCTGCCAATGAGCAGTACTTC
CAISEFAAGAANEQYF
>TRBV9|TRBD1|TRBJ1-1|few
TGTGCCAGCAGCGAAACAGGGGAAATGAACACTGAAGCTTTCTTT
CASSETGEMNTEAFF
>TRBV14|TRBD2|TRBJ2-7|many
TGTGCCAGCAGCCAGCGCATCCCATCCAGCGGGGTTGAGCAGTACTTC
CASSQRIPSSGVEQYF
>TRBV25-1|.|TRBJ2-5|.
TGTGCCAGCAGAAACAATTTGGAGACCCAGTACTTC
CASRNNLETQYF